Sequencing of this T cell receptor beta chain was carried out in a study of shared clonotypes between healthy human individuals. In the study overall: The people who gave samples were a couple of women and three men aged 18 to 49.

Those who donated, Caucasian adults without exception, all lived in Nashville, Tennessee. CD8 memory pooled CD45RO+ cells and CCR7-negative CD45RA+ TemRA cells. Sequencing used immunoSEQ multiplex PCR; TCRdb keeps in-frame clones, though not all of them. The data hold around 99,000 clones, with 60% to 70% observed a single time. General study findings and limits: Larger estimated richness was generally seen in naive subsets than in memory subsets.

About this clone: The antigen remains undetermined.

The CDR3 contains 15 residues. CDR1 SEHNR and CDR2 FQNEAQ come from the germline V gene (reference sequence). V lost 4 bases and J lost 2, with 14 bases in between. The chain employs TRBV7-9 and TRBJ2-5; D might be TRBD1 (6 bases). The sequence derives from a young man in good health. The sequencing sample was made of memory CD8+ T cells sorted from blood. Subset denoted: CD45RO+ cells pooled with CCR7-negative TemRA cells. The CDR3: CASSSIQGSQETQYF. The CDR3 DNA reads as TGTGCCAGCAGCTCGATCCAGGGGTCTCAAGAGACCCAGTACTTC. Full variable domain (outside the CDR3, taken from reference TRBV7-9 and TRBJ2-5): DTGVSQNPRHKITKRGQNVTFRCDPISEHNRLYWYRQTLGQGPEFLTYFQNEAQLEKSRLLSDRFSAERPKGSFSTLEIQRTEQGDSAMYLCASSSIQGSQETQYFGPGTRLLVL.